The source of this T cell receptor (beta chain) is a study of T-cell memory formation after mild COVID-19. This clonotype was counted a few times. Its specificity is not known. MiXCR, run by TCRdb on the 5' RACE reads, gives a single entry per CDR3 protein. The profile shows approximately 50,000 distinct CDR3 sequences, more than 10% of them singletons. Points from the study as a whole: Clones from the second wave (peaking day 37) had unconfirmed SARS-CoV-2 specificity.

The length of the CDR3 is 15 residues. Trimming pared 7 bases from V and 0 bases from J, leaving 16 bases between. CDR1 SGHNT and CDR2 YYREEE come from the germline V gene (reference sequence). The J gene is TRBJ2-5, the V gene TRBV5-4; a possible D gene is TRBD1 (6 bases). The sample comprised PBMCs or a T cell subset sorted from them (not recorded which). The receptor's source is a man between 18 and 29 years old who had mild COVID-19 (a few samples of this study predate the infection). Cell type and time point are not known. In nucleotides, the CDR3 is TGTGCCAGCTCCCCCAGGCAGGGGCACCAAGAGACCCAGTACTTC. It yields the protein CASSPRQGHQETQYF.